The 32 T cell receptor beta chains given below trace back to one sample, sequenced in a study of PD-1 blockade in mismatch repair-deficient tumors. Clones were sequenced by immunoSEQ multiplex PCR, and TCRdb holds only the in-frame ones, with some missing. Of tens of thousands of clones detected, roughly 78% appear once; the ten largest clones hold about 3.5%. Sequences were derived from peripheral blood, sampled 4 weeks after starting pembrolizumab. The receptors shown here come from an adult with mismatch repair-deficient cancer.

The chain joins TRBV5-8 to TRBJ2-7, with 7 bases aligning to TRBD1. Germline V gene lookup returns CDR1 SGHTS and CDR2 YDEGEE. The CDR3 contains 14 residues. The J segment lost 5 bases and the V segment lost 2 bases, leaving 7 bases of the junction unmatched. In DNA form, the CDR3 reads TGTGCCAGCAGCTTACCGACAGGGAACCACGAGCAGTACTTC. Encoded protein: CASSLPTGNHEQYF.

CDR3 coding DNA: TGTGCCAGCAGCCCACCGTTCCTAGCGGGGAACACCGGGGAGCTGTTTTTT. It yields the protein CASSPPFLAGNTGELFF. V gene TRBV11-2 combines with J gene TRBJ2-2; 8 bases map to TRBD2. Germline V gives CDR1 SGHAT, CDR2 FQNNGV. The V segment lost 5 bases and the J segment 1 base; nucleotides outside the gene matches: 9. The CDR3 runs 17 residues.

The chain has TRBV18 and TRBJ1-2; tentatively, D is TRBD1 (5 bases). Germline V gives CDR1 KGHSH, CDR2 LQKENI. The CDR3 is 14 residues long. V was pared by 2 bases and J by 6 bases, with 13 bases between. The CDR3 bases are TGTGCCAGCTCACCAAACATACTGGGGGATGGCTACACCTTC. It codes for CASSPNILGDGYTF.

The chain links TRBV29-1 to TRBJ2-5; TRBD2 aligns across 10 bases. The CDR3 consists of 14 residues. The J segment lost 5 bases and the V segment lost 6 bases, leaving 9 bases of the junction unmatched. The V gene's germline CDR1 is SQVTM and CDR2 ANQGSEA. The CDR3 reads CSVDASGSVETQYF. CDR3 nucleotide sequence: TGCAGCGTAGACGCTAGCGGGAGTGTGGAGACCCAGTACTTC. Full variable domain (rest looked up from reference TRBV29-1 and TRBJ2-5): SAVISQKPSRDICQRGTSLTIQCQVDSQVTMMFWYRQQPGQSLTLIATANQGSEATYESGFVIDKFPISRPNLTFSTLTVSNMSPEDSSIYLCSVDASGSVETQYFGPGTRLLVL.

This clone is a singleton in its sample. For the CDR3, the DNA is TGCGCCAGCAGCCAGGGACTTGTATGGCGGGAGGAGAGACAAGAGACCCAGTACTTC. Translated: CASSQGLVWREERQETQYF. The chain couples TRBV4-3 to TRBJ2-5; TRBD2 agrees at 8 bases. CDR1 and CDR2 (germline): LGHNA, YSLEER. The J segment lost 2 bases and the V segment lost 3 bases, leaving 17 bases of the junction unmatched. This CDR3 has 19 amino acids.

The gene calls are TRBV25-1 and TRBJ2-7; either TRBD1 or TRBD2 may supply D (6 bases each). The CDR3 is 13 amino acids. The V end lost 8 bases, the J end lost 3 bases, and 14 bases lay between the germline ends. Germline V gene sequence: CDR1 MGHDK, CDR2 SYGVNS. CDR3 in amino acids: CASGVGGRYEQYF. The CDR3 nucleotides read TGTGCCAGCGGAGTGGGGGGCCGCTACGAGCAGTACTTC.

The chain combines TRBV19 with TRBJ2-1, with TRBD2 identical over 9 bases. The CDR3 is 20 residues long. V trimming: 6 bases; J trimming: 4 bases; junction bases outside the gene matches: 22. Germline V gene data show CDR1 as LNHDA and CDR2 as SQIVND (reference sequence). The CDR3 nucleotides read TGTGCCAGTAGCCCCCAGAACGAGGTCTTTAGCGGGAGCTATTACAATGAGCAGTTCTTC. Protein product: CASSPQNEVFSGSYYNEQFF. The whole variable domain, filled in from reference TRBV19 and TRBJ2-1, reads DGGITQSPKYLFRKEGQNVTLSCEQNLNHDAMYWYRQDPGQGLRLIYYSQIVNDFQKGDIAEGYSVSREKKESFPLTVTSAQKNPTAFYLCASSPQNEVFSGSYYNEQFFGPGTRLTVL.

This clone is termed medium-sized. The genes are TRBV5-6 and TRBJ2-7, with TRBD2 matching over 10 bases. The V segment lost 3 bases and the J segment 2 bases; nucleotides outside the gene matches: 5. The CDR3 runs to 15 residues. Germline V gene lookup returns CDR1 SGHDT and CDR2 YYEEEE. The CDR3 is CASSSLLAGTYEQYF. DNA for the CDR3: TGTGCCAGCAGCTCCCTACTAGCGGGGACCTACGAGCAGTACTTC.

This clone came up once. The chain's CDR3 is CASSPLAGGAYNEQFF. The DNA of the CDR3 is TGTGCCAGCTCACCCCTAGCGGGAGGAGCTTACAATGAGCAGTTCTTC. V usage is TRBV18 and J usage is TRBJ2-1; 11 bases fit TRBD2. From germline, CDR1 is KGHSH and CDR2 LQKENI. This CDR3 comprises 16 residues. V lost 3 bases to trimming and J lost 4 bases; unmatched junction nucleotides: 5.

The chain has TRBV5-4 and TRBJ2-1, with TRBD2 matching 11 bases. The germline gives CDR1 SGHNT, CDR2 YYREEE (reference sequence). The CDR3 is 15 amino acids. V dropped 4 bases and J dropped 4; count of bases not matched to a gene: 4. CDR3 sequence reads: CASSKLAGAYNEQFF. The CDR3 DNA follows: TGTGCCAGCAGCAAACTAGCGGGAGCTTACAATGAGCAGTTCTTC. Full variable domain (outside the CDR3, taken from reference TRBV5-4 and TRBJ2-1): ETGVTQSPTHLIKTRGQQVTLRCSSQSGHNTVSWYQQALGQGPQFIFQYYREEENGRGNFPPRFSGLQFPNYSSELNVNALELDDSALYLCASSKLAGAYNEQFFGPGTRLTVL.

The chain has TRBV5-1 and TRBJ1-1; D is ambiguous. Germline V gene lookup returns CDR1 SGHRS and CDR2 YFSETQ. Trimming shortened V by 4 bases and J by 5 bases, and 15 bases separated the two germline ends. The CDR3 runs to 14 residues. The CDR3 nucleotides read TGCGCCAGCAGCCTTACGGGAGTTCAGACTGAAGCTTTCTTT. It specifies CASSLTGVQTEAFF.

This clone has more than one count but fewer than ten. This chain connects TRBV6-6 to TRBJ1-2; no definite D call. Germline V gene lookup returns CDR1 MNHNY and CDR2 SVGAGI (reference sequence). V was clipped by 10 bases and J by 3 bases, with 12 bases between them. This CDR3 contains 12 residues. CDR3 DNA sequence: TGTGCCACCCACCGGGCGGACTATGGCTACACCTTC. Its translation is CATHRADYGYTF.

V usage is TRBV11-3 and J usage is TRBJ1-1; D uncertain. The germline V and J ends were trimmed by 1 base and 4 bases, with 4 bases remaining between them. Germline V gives CDR1 SGHNT, CDR2 YENEEA. This CDR3 spans 12 amino acids. The CDR3, as DNA: TGTGCCAGCAGCTTAGTTAGCACTGAAGCTTTCTTT. Translated: CASSLVSTEAFF.

The CDR3 sequence is CASRFDRNTEAFF. CDR3 coding DNA: TGTGCCAGCAGATTCGACAGGAACACTGAAGCTTTCTTT. The V and J genes are TRBV5-8 and TRBJ1-1, with D tentatively TRBD1 (5 bases). Germline V gives CDR1 SGHTS, CDR2 YDEGEE. Trimming pared 5 bases from V and 1 base from J, leaving 9 bases between. The CDR3 has 13 residues.

The chain is built from TRBV7-3 and TRBJ2-1; TRBD2 aligns across 15 bases. The CDR3 spans 18 residues. Germline V gene lookup returns CDR1 SGHTA and CDR2 FQGTGA. Trimming at V came to 1 base and at J to 9 bases, leaving 10 bases not matched to a gene. The CDR3 nucleotides are TGTGCCAGCAGCTTAAACCTCGGACTAGCGGGAGGGCGGGGTGAGCAGTTCTTC. Amino acids: CASSLNLGLAGGRGEQFF.

The chain employs TRBV28 and TRBJ2-5, with a tentative D call TRBD2 (5 bases). The germline V gene encodes CDR1 MDHEN and CDR2 SYDVKM. V was shortened by 7 bases and J by 5 bases, with 17 bases between the two germline ends. This CDR3 comprises 14 residues. The CDR3 nucleotides are TGTGCCAGCACCCAACCGACTATAGGGGAGACCCAGTACTTC. Translating gives CASTQPTIGETQYF.

The chain has TRBV9 and TRBJ2-3; 13 bases map to TRBD2. The CDR3 has 16 residues. With 4 bases clipped from V and 3 bases from J, the junction kept 5 bases outside the gene matches. In germline, CDR1 is SGDLS, CDR2 YYNGEE. The CDR3 sequence: CASSFGLAGVTDTQYF. The DNA for the CDR3 is TGTGCCAGCAGCTTCGGACTAGCGGGAGTTACAGATACGCAGTATTTT.

The V call is TRBV7-6, the J call TRBJ2-7; TRBD2 matches at 7 bases. V lost 5 bases to trimming and J lost 0 bases; unmatched junction nucleotides: 4. CDR1 is SGHVS and CDR2 is FNYEAQ in the germline V gene. CDR3 length equals 14 residues. The CDR3 spells CASSPGGGSYEQYF. The CDR3 nucleotides read TGTGCCAGCAGCCCAGGCGGGGGCTCCTACGAGCAGTACTTC.

The chain recombines TRBV7-8 with TRBJ1-2; 10 nucleotides match TRBD1. Germline CDR1 SGHVS, CDR2 FQNEAQ. This CDR3 contains 14 residues. After removal of 4 bases from V and 6 bases from J, the junction contained 5 bases not matched to a gene. The CDR3 reads CASSWTGTGDGYTF. The CDR3 DNA follows: TGTGCCAGCAGCTGGACCGGGACAGGGGATGGCTACACCTTC.

The rearrangement uses TRBV5-8 and TRBJ1-5, with a possible D match to TRBD1 (5 bases). Between the trimmed V and J ends, which lost 2 bases and 5 bases, there was a span of 8 bases. The CDR3 length is 13 residues. The germline CDR1 and CDR2 sequences are SGHTS and YDEGEE. For the CDR3, the DNA is TGTGCCAGCAGCTTCGACAGAGATCAGCCCCAGCATTTT. It yields the protein CASSFDRDQPQHF.

CDR3 nucleotide sequence: TGTGCCAGCAGAACGACAGGGACTCTTGAAAACACCATATATTTT. Protein sequence: CASRTTGTLENTIYF. The V and J genes are TRBV6-6 and TRBJ1-3, with 7 bases identical to TRBD1. The CDR3 covers 15 residues. After removal of 6 bases from V and 6 bases from J, the junction contained 11 bases not matched to a gene. CDR1 is MNHNY, CDR2 SVGAGI, per germline (reference sequence).

The chain recombines TRBV27 with TRBJ2-2; D possibly corresponds to TRBD1 (6 bases). Germline V gene lookup returns CDR1 MNHEY and CDR2 SMNVEV (reference sequence). CDR3 length equals 13 residues. V was trimmed by 6 bases and J by 4 bases, leaving 9 bases between them. The CDR3 DNA is TGTGCCAGCAGGGCCAGGGGCACCGGGGAGCTGTTTTTT. Residues: CASRARGTGELFF.

This chain joins TRBV6-5 and TRBJ2-7; tentatively, D is TRBD1 or TRBD2 (5 bases each). The germline V gene encodes CDR1 MNHEY and CDR2 SVGAGI. The V end was cut by 3 bases, the J end by 3 bases, with 12 bases between. The CDR3 loop spans 14 amino acids. CDR3 region: CASSYYKGSYEQYF. CDR3 in DNA: TGTGCCAGCAGTTATTATAAGGGGAGCTACGAGCAGTACTTC.

V usage is TRBV6-4 and J usage is TRBJ1-1; possibly TRBD1 for D (6 bases). V was clipped by 0 bases and J by 1 base, with 9 bases between them. The CDR3 spans 15 residues. The germline V gene has CDR1 MRHNA and CDR2 SNTAGT. The CDR3 spells CASSDSRGGNTEAFF. In DNA form, the CDR3 reads TGTGCCAGCAGTGACTCGAGAGGGGGGAACACTGAAGCTTTCTTT.

This clone was observed once. The rearrangement links TRBV9 to TRBJ2-7, with 9 bases lining up with TRBD1. Unmatched junction bases numbered 4, after V lost 4 bases and J lost 2 bases. Germline loops: CDR1 SGDLS, CDR2 YYNGEE. This CDR3 spans 14 amino acids. The CDR3 region has the DNA TGTGCCAGCAGCCCCCGACAGGGGGCCTACGAGCAGTACTTC. It translates to CASSPRQGAYEQYF.

The V and J genes are TRBV15 and TRBJ2-7, with D hard to call. This CDR3 has 14 amino acids. Trimming stripped 0 bases from V and 3 bases from J, with 9 bases between. Germline V CDR1 and CDR2: LNHNV, YYDKDF (reference sequence). The CDR3 is CATSRDLGIYEQYF. The CDR3 DNA reads TGTGCCACCAGCAGAGATCTTGGGATCTACGAGCAGTACTTC.

V usage is TRBV28 and J usage is TRBJ2-1; D not certain. The V and J ends lost 6 bases and 0 bases respectively, with 15 bases between them. The CDR3 runs 16 residues. Germline lookup yields CDR1 MDHEN and CDR2 SYDVKM. The CDR3 sequence: CASSAPGDSSYNEQFF. CDR3 bases: TGTGCCAGCAGCGCCCCGGGCGATAGCTCCTACAATGAGCAGTTCTTC.

This rearrangement joins TRBV7-9 to TRBJ1-1; the D is unclear. The germline V and J ends were trimmed by 5 bases and 0 bases, with 10 bases remaining between them. The CDR3 sequence is 14 residues long. Germline lookup yields CDR1 SEHNR and CDR2 FQNEAQ (reference sequence). CDR3 nucleotide sequence: TGTGCCAGCAGCCTGACGGAATTGAACACTGAAGCTTTCTTT. This translates into CASSLTELNTEAFF.

The rearrangement joins TRBV4-1 to TRBJ1-3; D uncertain. Germline CDR1 reads MGHRA; CDR2 reads YSYEKL. The CDR3 extends over 14 amino acids. The ends were cut back, 3 bases at V and 4 bases at J, with 10 bases in the middle. DNA of the CDR3: TGCGCCAGCAGCCATACTGGTGTCGGAAACACCATATATTTT. Its protein product is CASSHTGVGNTIYF.

This clone was found a few times. The chain is built from TRBV6-6 and TRBJ2-5; TRBD2 matches 9 bases. From germline, CDR1 is MNHNY and CDR2 SVGAGI (reference sequence). This CDR3 spans 13 amino acids. Unmatched junction bases numbered 1, after V lost 4 bases and J lost 4 bases. The DNA for the CDR3 is TGTGCCAGCAGTTCAGCGGGAGGAGAGACCCAGTACTTC. This encodes CASSSAGGETQYF.

The chain is built from TRBV9 and TRBJ1-1; D is possibly TRBD1 (5 bases). The CDR3 is made up of 14 amino acids. The germline CDR1 and CDR2 sequences are SGDLS and YYNGEE. V gave up 0 bases and J gave up 1 base, with 7 bases separating them. The CDR3 region is CASSVGQQNTEAFF. CDR3 DNA: TGTGCCAGCAGCGTAGGACAGCAGAACACTGAAGCTTTCTTT.

The CDR3 DNA sequence: TGTGCCTGGACCGTGGGGCAGAAGATGACAGATACGCAGTATTTT. Amino acid sequence: CAWTVGQKMTDTQYF. The rearrangement joins TRBV30 to TRBJ2-3; D perhaps matches TRBD1 (5 bases). Germline lookup yields CDR1 GTSNPN and CDR2 SVGIG (reference sequence). The CDR3 length is 15 residues. The V end was cut by 4 bases, the J end by 3 bases, with 17 bases between.